The rows below give T cell receptor beta chains drawn from one sample of a study of blood T cell repertoires in COVID-19. Some clones are missing from TCRdb's copy, which holds only in-frame ones; the method was immunoSEQ multiplex PCR. Of roughly 140,000 clones in the sample, over 70% were seen once. Material for sequencing was peripheral blood. These receptors all stem from an older woman with acute or convalescent COVID-19. Each CDR3 is given with its conserved first and last residue. D genes are given only for firm matches. Some rows mark clone size as missing; the rest say once, few, many or name a class of expanded clone.

CDR3 protein,CDR3 DNA,clone size,D gene,J gene,V gene,CDR3 length
CASSPDRSGYTF,TGTGCCAGCAGTCCTGACAGGAGTGGCTACACCTTC,.,.,TRBJ1-2,TRBV28,12
CASSPMGQGGETQYF,TGCGCCAGCAGCCCAATGGGACAGGGAGGAGAGACCCAGTACTTC,.,TRBD1,TRBJ2-5,TRBV5-1,15
CASSSGGLAGGYNEQFF,TGCGCCAGCAGCTCCGGAGGGCTAGCGGGAGGCTACAATGAGCAGTTCTTC,.,TRBD2,TRBJ2-1,TRBV5-1,17
CASSLAGTGLYEQYF,TGCGCCAGCAGCTTGGCGGGGACAGGGCTGTACGAGCAGTACTTC,once,TRBD1,TRBJ2-7,TRBV5-1,15
CASSLTDFYEQYF,TGTGCCAGCAGCTTAACAGATTTCTACGAGCAGTACTTC,.,.,TRBJ2-7,TRBV7-6,13
CASSRSGRAPNYEQYF,TGTGCCAGCAGTAGGAGCGGGAGGGCCCCCAACTACGAGCAGTACTTC,.,.,TRBJ2-7,TRBV21-1,16
CASSLWADEQFF,TGTGCCAGCAGTTTATGGGCCGATGAGCAGTTCTTC,once,.,TRBJ2-1,TRBV28,12
CASSPLSTGSTEAFF,TGTGCCAGCTCACCTTTATCAACAGGATCCACTGAAGCTTTCTTT,few,.,TRBJ1-1,TRBV18,15
CAWGGNQPQHF,TGTGCCTGGGGAGGCAATCAGCCCCAGCATTTT,once,.,TRBJ1-5,TRBV6-4,11
CASSQGGTYEQYF,TGTGCCAGCAGCCAGGGGGGGACTTACGAGCAGTACTTC,once,TRBD2,TRBJ2-7,TRBV4-2,13
CASSLVGASSEQFF,TGTGCCAGCAGCTTAGTTGGGGCCTCCAGTGAGCAGTTCTTC,.,.,TRBJ2-1,TRBV7-9,14
CASSFLDMNTEAFF,TGTGCCAGCAGTTTTTTAGACATGAACACTGAAGCTTTCTTT,.,.,TRBJ1-1,TRBV6-5,14
CASSIAGKISNQPQHF,TGTGCCAGTAGTATAGCAGGGAAAATTAGCAATCAGCCCCAGCATTTT,many,.,TRBJ1-5,TRBV19,16
CSASQVTRYNEQFF,TGCAGTGCTAGTCAAGTCACCCGGTACAATGAGCAGTTCTTC,.,.,TRBJ2-1,TRBV20-1,14
CASSQGLAVISYNEQFF,TGCGCCAGCAGCCAGGGACTAGCGGTCATCTCCTACAATGAGCAGTTCTTC,.,TRBD2,TRBJ2-1,TRBV5-1,17
CASSQDEGLRNEQFF,TGCGCCAGCAGCCAAGATGAAGGACTCCGCAATGAGCAGTTCTTC,.,.,TRBJ2-1,TRBV4-1,15
CAGHSSSSYNSPLHF,TGTGCCGGACATTCATCGAGCTCCTATAATTCACCCCTCCACTTT,few,.,TRBJ1-6,TRBV30,15
CASGPTQPQHF,TGTGCTAGTGGTCCTACTCAGCCCCAGCATTTT,.,.,TRBJ1-5,TRBV12-5,11
CASDRGAPNGNQPQHF,TGTGCCAGCGACAGGGGAGCCCCTAATGGCAATCAGCCCCAGCATTTT,.,TRBD1,TRBJ1-5,TRBV28,16
CASSRAVATNEKLFF,TGTGCCAGTAGTAGGGCAGTGGCAACTAATGAAAAACTGTTTTTT,.,.,TRBJ1-4,TRBV19,15
CASSSGGELFF,TGTGCCAGCAGCTCCGGCGGGGAGCTGTTTTTT,many,.,TRBJ2-2,TRBV7-3,11
CASSLGTTTDTQYF,TGTGCCAGCAGCCTCGGGACAACAACAGATACGCAGTATTTT,.,.,TRBJ2-3,TRBV11-2,14
CASSPGTGSSAPGYTF,TGCGCCAGCAGCCCGGGCACAGGATCTTCCGCCCCCGGCTACACCTTC,.,.,TRBJ1-2,TRBV5-1,16
CASSLRDRFSPLHF,TGCGCCAGCAGCTTACGGGACAGGTTTTCACCCCTCCACTTT,.,TRBD1,TRBJ1-6,TRBV5-1,14
CASSASGTDFYEQYF,TGTGCCAGCAGCGCCTCCGGGACAGACTTCTACGAGCAGTACTTC,.,TRBD1,TRBJ2-7,TRBV9,15
CATAVPGTLVNQPQHF,TGTGCCACCGCGGTGCCCGGGACACTCGTCAATCAGCCCCAGCATTTT,.,.,TRBJ1-5,TRBV28,16
CASSQGAGPPGNTIYF,TGCGCCAGCAGCCAAGGAGCAGGGCCTCCCGGAAACACCATATATTTT,.,.,TRBJ1-3,TRBV4-1,16